This T cell receptor (beta chain) was recorded in a study of shared clonotypes between healthy human individuals. Whole-study context: Each donor's CD4 naive and CD4 memory cells filled three plates apiece, CD8 naive two, and CD8 memory one.

Investigators divided CD4+ cells into CD45RA+ naive and CD45RA-negative memory subsets. The assay was run at deep level. Per the authors' pipeline: With immunoSEQ giving junction-only sequences and no quality scores, filtering differed. TCRdb keeps only in-frame clones here, not all; method: immunoSEQ multiplex PCR. V and J calls and clone size are given by that table; D and trimming were obtained from the DNA. The repertoire holds 2 million to 2.5 million clones, 90% to 97% seen once, with around 0.13% in the top ten. This clone occurred a few times. Other DNA sequences of this sample code for an identical CDR3. This CDR3 region has 14 residues. The germline V gene encodes CDR1 SGHTA and CDR2 FQGTGA. The V end was cut by 3 bases, the J end by 2 bases, with 10 bases between.

The V call is TRBV7-3, the J call TRBJ1-1; TRBD1 is a possible D gene (6 bases). Sequenced: naive CD4+ T cells sorted from blood. Subset of the sample: CD45RA+ positively selected. The sequence was obtained from a man between 18 and 35 years old in good health. The CDR3 sequence: CASSLTGPNTEAFF. CDR3 coding DNA: TGTGCCAGCAGCTTGACAGGCCCTAACACTGAAGCTTTCTTT.